These 23 T cell receptor beta chains originate from one sample sequenced in a study of blood T cells in healthy people across ages. Through a sample-barcoded 5' primer and a J-beta primer mix, a second PCR was run for roughly 6 to 11 cycles. In TCRdb, the 5' RACE reads were re-called with MiXCR into one record per CDR3 protein. The sample records about 640,000 distinct CDR3 sequences, about 53% being singletons. Sequencing was carried out using blood. The receptors derive from a man in his 60s in good health.

Here the CDR3 reads CSVRRGDPLQETQYF. CDR3 in DNA: TGCAGCGTTCGTCGGGGGGACCCCCTCCAAGAGACCCAGTACTTC. V and J are TRBV29-1 and TRBJ2-5, with 7 bases fitting TRBD2. The V gene's germline CDR1 is SQVTM and CDR2 ANQGSEA. V was clipped by 5 bases and J by 1 base; unmatched bases: 10. The CDR3 sequence is 15 residues long.

Notes on this clonotype: The junction differs from germline at one of its ends, possibly a read error. The J gene is TRBJ2-3, the V gene TRBV4-1; 8 bases are shared with TRBD1. This CDR3 has 17 residues. Germline V gene data show CDR1 as MGHRA and CDR2 as YSYEKL. The CDR3 reads CASSRAGGRGLTDTQYF. For the CDR3, the DNA is TGCGCTAGCAGCAGAGCGGGTGGCAGGGGGCTTACAGATACGCAGTATTTT.

This clonotype has only a few counts. The chain combines TRBV29-1 with TRBJ2-7, with D possibly being TRBD2 (5 bases). This CDR3 contains 12 residues. CDR1 is SQVTM and CDR2 is ANQGSEA in the germline V gene. Trimming took 4 bases from V and 0 from J, leaving 7 bases between them. This CDR3 is CSVVEASYEQYF. The CDR3 DNA reads as TGCAGCGTTGTGGAGGCCTCCTACGAGCAGTACTTC.

The V gene is TRBV4-1, the J gene TRBJ2-1, with D possibly TRBD2 on 6 matching bases. The CDR3 runs 18 residues. V was clipped by 0 bases and J by 3 bases, with 18 bases between them. Germline lookup yields CDR1 MGHRA and CDR2 YSYEKL. CDR3 amino acids: CASSQDSLEAGGYNEQFF. DNA for the CDR3: TGCGCCAGCAGCCAAGATTCGTTGGAAGCGGGCGGCTACAATGAGCAGTTCTTC.

This chain connects TRBV28 to TRBJ1-2; D call uncertain. V shed 5 bases and J shed 5 bases, with 9 bases lying between them. Germline V lookup: CDR1 MDHEN, CDR2 SYDVKM. The length of the CDR3 is 12 residues. The CDR3 protein is CASSPPEYGYTF. The CDR3 DNA reads TGTGCCAGCAGTCCCCCGGAATATGGCTACACCTTC.

With respect to this clonotype: A much larger clone sits a single nucleotide away, making a read error possible. The chain has TRBV4-1 and TRBJ1-4, with D possibly TRBD1 on 6 matching bases. Germline CDR1 reads MGHRA; CDR2 reads YSYEKL. The CDR3 consists of 13 residues. The CDR3 nucleotides read TGCGCCCGCAGGCCAGGGGTTTGGGAAAAACTGTTTTTT. Translation gives CARRPGVWEKLFF.

This clonotype was detected only once. The junction and the germline gene differ at one end; a read error may be behind it. The chain couples TRBV5-1 to TRBJ2-1; D might be TRBD2 (6 bases). The CDR3 sequence is 15 residues long. Germline V gene lookup returns CDR1 SGHRS and CDR2 YFSETQ. DNA for the CDR3: TGCGCTAGCAGTAAACAGTGGGGGGACCACAATGAGCAGTTCTTC. This translates into CASSKQWGDHNEQFF.

This sequence joins TRBV2 and TRBJ2-1; D possibly corresponds to TRBD1 (6 bases). The germline V and J ends were trimmed by 10 bases and 7 bases, with 20 bases remaining between them. This CDR3 has 14 amino acids. Germline V gene lookup returns CDR1 SNHLY and CDR2 FYNNEI. The chain's CDR3 is CATFRDTPVNEQFF. The CDR3 bases are TGTGCCACGTTCCGGGACACTCCGGTAAATGAGCAGTTCTTC.

This clonotype has a handful of counts. The J gene is TRBJ1-6, the V gene TRBV6-5; 8 bases match TRBD1. The CDR3 covers 16 residues. Germline V CDR1 and CDR2: MNHEY, SVGAGI. Losses at the gene ends were 4 bases for V and 7 bases for J; bases not matched to a gene: 9. In nucleotides, the CDR3 is TGTGCCAGCAGTTCGGACCTTGGACAGGGAAATTCACCCCTCCACTTT. As protein: CASSSDLGQGNSPLHF.

V is TRBV20-1 and J is TRBJ2-7, with 8 positions matching TRBD2. This CDR3 contains 14 residues. The J segment lost 2 bases and the V segment lost 7 bases, leaving 10 bases of the junction unmatched. The germline CDR1 and CDR2 sequences are DFQATT and SNEGSKA (reference sequence). The CDR3 spells CSVRGGGSAYEQYF. CDR3 DNA: TGCAGTGTTCGGGGCGGGGGGTCCGCCTACGAGCAGTACTTC.

This clonotype was detected ten times or more. The chain couples TRBV28 to TRBJ2-4; possible D gene TRBD2, 6 bases. Germline CDR1 and CDR2: MDHEN and SYDVKM. The CDR3 spans 12 residues. V was trimmed by 8 bases and J by 8 bases, leaving 13 bases between them. CDR3 amino acids: CASVGPGDIQYF. CDR3 in DNA: TGTGCCAGCGTAGGGCCGGGAGACATTCAGTACTTC.

This clonotype was seen more than once but under ten times. This chain connects TRBV29-1 to TRBJ2-7, with unresolved D. CDR1 SQVTM and CDR2 ANQGSEA come from the germline V gene. CDR3 length: 12 residues. V was cut by 6 bases and J by 6 bases, with 15 bases left in between. CDR3 bases: TGCAGCGTCGTCCAGTCGGGTGGCGAGCAGTACTTC. Translation gives CSVVQSGGEQYF.

The chain is built from TRBV10-3 and TRBJ2-3; D possibly corresponds to TRBD2 (6 bases). The ends were cut back, 6 bases at V and 2 bases at J, with 15 bases in the middle. There are 15 residues in the CDR3. Germline V gene lookup returns CDR1 ENHRY and CDR2 SYGVKD. CDR3 sequence reads: CAISPGRGYTDTQYF. CDR3 DNA sequence: TGTGCCATCAGCCCGGGACGGGGGTACACAGATACGCAGTATTTT.

The V and J genes are TRBV5-1 and TRBJ2-1; perhaps D is TRBD1 or TRBD2 (5 bases each). This CDR3 has 15 residues. The germline V gene has CDR1 SGHRS and CDR2 YFSETQ. Trimming cost V 4 bases and J 10 bases, with 21 bases left between them. CDR3 loop: CASSLPSGSTNEQFF. The CDR3 bases are TGCGCCAGCAGCCTCCCCTCAGGGAGTACTAACGAGCAGTTCTTC.

The rearrangement uses TRBV11-2 and TRBJ2-1; D ambiguous. V gave up 0 bases and J gave up 4 bases, with 4 bases separating them. The CDR3 contains 13 residues. Germline V gives CDR1 SGHAT, CDR2 FQNNGV. CDR3 amino acids: CASSLDPYNEQFF. In nucleotides, the CDR3 is TGTGCCAGCAGCTTAGATCCATACAATGAGCAGTTCTTC.

This chain connects TRBV20-1 to TRBJ2-5, with unresolved D. The closer fit of TRBJ2-7 to the DNA end suggests the J call may be wrong. CDR1 and CDR2 from the germline V gene are DFQATT and SNEGSKA (reference sequence). The CDR3 contains 13 residues. The CDR3 loop reads CSAPRPGLGEQYF. CDR3 bases: TGCAGTGCTCCCCGACCGGGTCTGGGCGAGCAGTACTTC.

This chain connects TRBV6-2 or TRBV6-3 to TRBJ2-4, with a possible D match to TRBD2 (6 bases). Trimming took off 2 bases at V and 3 bases at J, with 11 bases between the two ends. The CDR3 covers 15 residues. Per the germline V gene, CDR1 is MNHEY and CDR2 is SVGEGT. CDR3 in DNA: TGTGCCAGCAGTTACGAGGGAGGCAGCAAAAACATTCAGTACTTC. Amino acid sequence: CASSYEGGSKNIQYF.

The gene calls are TRBV27 and TRBJ2-7, with D maybe TRBD1 (5 bases). The length of the CDR3 is 13 residues. Trimming took off 6 bases at V and 1 base at J, with 10 bases between the two ends. CDR1 and CDR2 from the germline V gene are MNHEY and SMNVEV (reference sequence). CDR3 DNA: TGTGCCAGCAGGGACATACAGTCCTACGAGCAGTACTTC. This sequence encodes CASRDIQSYEQYF.

This chain connects TRBV6-5 to TRBJ2-1; D is unclear. The V end lost 0 bases, the J end lost 12 bases, and 9 bases lay between the germline ends. CDR1 and CDR2 from the germline V gene are MNHEY and SVGAGI. CDR3 length: 12 amino acids. The CDR3 DNA is TGTGCCAGCAGTTACTCTGGTGTCCGGCAGTTCTTC. It yields the protein CASSYSGVRQFF.

The chain recombines TRBV6-5 with TRBJ2-7, with D uncertain. This CDR3 region has 11 residues. V lost 7 bases, J lost 4 bases, and 8 bases lay in between. Germline assignment: CDR1 MNHEY and CDR2 SVGAGI. The CDR3 nucleotides are TGTGCCAGCAAAGGCTTTTACGAGCAGTACTTC. Protein sequence: CASKGFYEQYF.

The chain is built from TRBV5-6 and TRBJ2-5, with TRBD1 matching over 8 bases. CDR1 is SGHDT and CDR2 is YYEEEE in the germline V gene. The CDR3 runs 16 residues. V trimming: 5 bases; J trimming: 7 bases; junction bases outside the gene matches: 16. The CDR3 sequence: CASSTGTGALLGTQYF. The CDR3 DNA follows: TGTGCCAGCAGTACCGGGACAGGCGCCCTTCTTGGGACCCAGTACTTC.

The table lists this clonotype with a count of one. The V and J genes are TRBV18 and TRBJ2-1; no reliable D call. The CDR3 spans 15 residues. CDR1 and CDR2 (germline): KGHSH, LQKENI. V was cut by 2 bases and J by 4 bases, with 12 bases left in between. Here the CDR3 DNA reads TGTGCCAGCTCACCAGGGGATAGAAGGTACAATGAGCAGTTCTTC. Translating it yields CASSPGDRRYNEQFF.

A few counts support this clonotype. The CDR3 loop reads CASIRGGSYNEQFF. CDR3 DNA: TGTGCCAGCATACGCGGGGGGTCCTACAATGAGCAGTTCTTC. The chain links TRBV28 to TRBJ2-1, with 8 bases lining up with TRBD2. There are 14 residues in the CDR3. V lost 7 bases and J lost 1; bases outside the gene matches: 3. Germline CDR1 is MDHEN and CDR2 is SYDVKM.